The T cell receptor beta chain under discussion was sequenced for a study of blood T cell repertoires in COVID-19. Overall study context: Donors in the United States, Italy and Spain gave samples during acute or convalescent COVID-19. The cDNA or gDNA used as material had been derived from T cells, B-cell-depleted T cells, or PBMCs.

The CDR3 runs to 13 residues. Unmatched junction bases numbered 2, after V lost 5 bases and J lost 7 bases. Germline V gives CDR1 MDHEN, CDR2 SYDVKM. Per the study methods: Nucleated cell number was recorded as an estimate derived from reference gene primer amplification. The method was immunoSEQ multiplex PCR; TCRdb's version includes in-frame clones alone and lacks a portion of them. The V and J calls and clone size come from that table; D and trimming were worked out from the DNA. The sample consists of 90,000 to 100,000 clones, approximately 82% of them appearing once. This chain connects TRBV28 to TRBJ2-1; 10 nucleotides agree with TRBD2. The sequencing sample was made of peripheral blood. The TCR sequence derives from an older man with acute or convalescent COVID-19. CDR3 residues: CASSVAGGNEQFF. The DNA for the CDR3 is TGTGCCAGCAGTGTAGCGGGAGGTAATGAGCAGTTCTTC.